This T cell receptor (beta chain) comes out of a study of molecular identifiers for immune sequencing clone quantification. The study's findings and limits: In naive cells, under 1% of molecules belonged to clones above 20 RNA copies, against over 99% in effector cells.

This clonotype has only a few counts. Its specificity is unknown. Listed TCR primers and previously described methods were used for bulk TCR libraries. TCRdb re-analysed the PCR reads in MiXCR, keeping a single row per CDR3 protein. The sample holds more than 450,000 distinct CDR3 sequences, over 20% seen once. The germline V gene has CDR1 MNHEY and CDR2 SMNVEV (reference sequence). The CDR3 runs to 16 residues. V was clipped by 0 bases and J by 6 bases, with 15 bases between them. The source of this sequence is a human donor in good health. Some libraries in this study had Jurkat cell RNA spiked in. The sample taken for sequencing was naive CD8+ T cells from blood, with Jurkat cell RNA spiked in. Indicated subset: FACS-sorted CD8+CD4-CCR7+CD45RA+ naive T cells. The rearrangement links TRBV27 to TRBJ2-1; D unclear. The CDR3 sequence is CASSLSTRQGPNEQFF. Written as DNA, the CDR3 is TGTGCCAGCAGTTTATCGACCCGACAAGGGCCCAATGAGCAGTTCTTC.